Included here is one T cell receptor beta chain sequence, with context. The antigen it binds to is not known. There are no base qualities to consult, and no much larger clone falls within one base. The time point label, as the study defines it: about 28 days (+/-7) after the second vaccine dose. AZD1222 recipients whose second dose came at about 4 weeks and those whose second dose came at about 12 weeks were combined into one group, since spike-specific TCR depth and breadth did not differ between the two schedules. Vaccinee samples were obtained from the UK trials COV001 and COV002, which included a single-blind randomized controlled phase 2/3 trial of AZD1222 (ChAdOx1 nCoV-19) in healthy adults. Trial participant PBMC samples were collected at day 0 and day 28 after the second dose for TCRbeta chain sequencing. This entry is derived from a study of T cell responses to AZD1222 COVID-19 vaccine (dated by TCRdb to the early 2020s). About the investigation overall: TCR sequencing was performed for about 240 trial participants, of whom about 200 were given two doses of AZD1222 and some 26 were given two doses of MenACWY control vaccine. Trial participants were enrolled into age subgroups of 18-55, 56-69 and 70-plus years, which contained around 150, 28 and 57 TCR-sequenced participants, respectively. General findings and caveats noted by the study authors: Nearly half of unique spike-specific TCRs reportedly recognized epitopes outside regions mutated in the B.1.351 and B.1.1.7 variants. Because no day 14 peak-response samples were available, repertoires were characterized only after the peak T cell response. Only 5 to 7 AZD1222 recipients were SARS-CoV-2 seropositive at baseline, limiting conclusions about previously exposed vaccinees. CD4 TCRs associated with the vaccine covered the entire spike protein, and the dominant responses were in regions 160-218 and 743-854. The 56-69-year group was small, and its depth increase did not reach significance, likely because of low power. Most participants were white British and females outnumbered males, and the authors suggested that clonal diversity may have been underestimated. A significant rise in spike-specific TCR breadth and depth was observed after two AZD1222 doses relative to day 0 and relative to MenACWY recipients.

From the cysteine up to the phenylalanine, the CDR3 has a length of 16 residues. The entry retains the CDR3 DNA only, 48 bases that are in frame from base 1. CDR1 and CDR2 are drawn from the germline V gene: SGHRS, YFSETQ. V ends up 1 base short and J 6 bases short, with an unmatched junction base count of 12. The CDR3 regions of human TCRbeta chains were analyzed by immunosequencing. Turning to the authors' computational methods: Repertoire TCRs were checked for matches against a reference library of SARS-CoV-2-specific TCRs that had been generated using the MIRA antigen-specificity platform. Breadth meant the fraction of unique TCRs that were SARS-CoV-2-associated, whereas depth meant the fraction of total T cells that were SARS-CoV-2-associated. Using the MIRA data, each spike-specific TCR was assigned both to the spike region to which the TCR was reactive and to a CD4 or CD8 class. Log10-transformed breadth and depth values were compared by one-way ANOVA with Sidak's multiple comparisons tests. TCRdb limited this immuneACCESS table to in-frame rearrangements with V and J called. A share of clones is missing; checked studies link under half to unresolved V genes, and the rest is unexplained. V and J calls and clone size are given by that table; D and trimming were obtained from the DNA. This sample has some 150,000 clones in its table, and around 87% of those were observed once. The ten largest clones represent 8% to 10% of the sample.

Sequencing used peripheral blood, obtained 28 days after the second AZD1222 dose. This receptor chain uses TRBV5-1 and TRBJ2-7; 8 nucleotides in the junction match TRBD2. This clonotype originated in an adult who received the AZD1222 COVID-19 vaccine. The DNA sequence is as follows: TGCGCCAGCAGCTTGTTGGCGGAACGGGGGACTAGCGAGCAGTACTTC. This gives the protein CASSLLAERGTSEQYF.